Given below is one T cell receptor beta chain in context. In the PCR, 60 Vbeta and 13 Jbeta primers were used. Profiled with immunoSEQ multiplex PCR; TCRdb holds only in-frame clones, not every one. This sample carries some 150,000 clones, over 65% of them seen once, and the ten largest clones take approximately 4.3%. Trimming cost V 1 base and J 4 bases, with 8 bases left between them. From germline, CDR1 is SQVTM and CDR2 ANQGSEA. The CDR3 loop spans 12 amino acids. The data are from a study of cytomegalovirus exposure and HLA in healthy donors. The V gene is TRBV29-1, the J gene TRBJ2-7; TRBD1 is a possible D gene (5 bases). The sequence was obtained from a man aged 18-30 years in good health and CMV-seropositive. The sequenced material came from PBMCs. The CDR3 loop reads CSVEGGAYEQYF. The CDR3, as DNA: TGCAGCGTTGAAGGTGGGGCTTACGAGCAGTACTTC.